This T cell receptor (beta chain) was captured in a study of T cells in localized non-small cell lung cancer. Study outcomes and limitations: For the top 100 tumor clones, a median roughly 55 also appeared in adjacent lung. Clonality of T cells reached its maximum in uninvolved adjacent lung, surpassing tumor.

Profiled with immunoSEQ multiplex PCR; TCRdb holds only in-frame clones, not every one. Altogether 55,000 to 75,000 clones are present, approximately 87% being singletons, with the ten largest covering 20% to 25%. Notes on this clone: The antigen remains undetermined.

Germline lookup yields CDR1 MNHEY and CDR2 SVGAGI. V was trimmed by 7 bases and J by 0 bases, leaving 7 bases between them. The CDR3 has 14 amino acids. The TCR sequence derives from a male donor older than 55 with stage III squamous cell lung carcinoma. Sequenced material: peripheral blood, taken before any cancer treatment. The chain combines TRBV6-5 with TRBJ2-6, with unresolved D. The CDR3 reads CASTQSSGANVLTF. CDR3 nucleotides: TGTGCCAGCACTCAGAGCTCTGGGGCCAACGTCCTGACTTTC.